Presented here are 14 T cell receptor beta chains from one specimen sequenced in a study of glioma-infiltrating T cells after dendritic cell vaccination. Time point reported: after dendritic cell vaccination, including at tumor progression/relapse. Sequencing used immunoSEQ multiplex PCR; TCRdb keeps in-frame clones, though not all of them. Of tens of thousands of clones in the sample, roughly 84% are singletons; the top ten hold approximately 2.4%. The sample in question was blood, obtained after dendritic cell vaccination. The receptors were gathered from a human donor with glioblastoma.

The J gene is TRBJ2-5, the V gene TRBV18; D perhaps matches TRBD2 (5 bases). V was cut by 3 bases and J by 2 bases, with 13 bases left in between. The CDR3 contains 15 residues. Germline CDR1 reads KGHSH; CDR2 reads LQKENI. The CDR3: CASSPRLSGQETQYF. The DNA of the CDR3 is TGTGCCAGCTCACCGCGACTAAGCGGACAAGAGACCCAGTACTTC. Looking up the rest from reference TRBV18 and TRBJ2-5 gives the full variable domain: NAGVMQNPRHLVRRRGQEARLRCSPMKGHSHVYWYRQLPEEGLKFMVYLQKENIIDESGMPKERFSAEFPKEGPSILRIQQVVRGDSAAYFCASSPRLSGQETQYFGPGTRLLVL.

This chain uses TRBV29-1 with TRBJ2-1, with 7 positions matching TRBD1. Per germline, CDR1 SQVTM and CDR2 ANQGSEA. With 4 bases clipped from V and 3 bases from J, the junction kept 0 bases outside the gene matches. This CDR3 has 12 residues. The CDR3 region has the DNA TGCAGCGTTGGACAGGGCTACAATGAGCAGTTCTTC. It yields the protein CSVGQGYNEQFF.

This clone was counted once. The genes are TRBV7-2 and TRBJ2-3; 8 nucleotides line up with TRBD1. This CDR3 has 13 residues. Losses at the gene ends were 3 bases for V and 6 bases for J; bases not matched to a gene: 2. Germline V gene data show CDR1 as SGHTA and CDR2 as FQGNSA. The CDR3 here is CASSFYRGDTQYF. The CDR3 coding sequence is TGTGCCAGCAGCTTCTACAGGGGGGATACGCAGTATTTT.

This sequence joins TRBV9 and TRBJ2-2; 12 positions match TRBD2. V shed 4 bases and J 6 bases; nucleotides not matched to a gene: 4. Germline CDR1 SGDLS, CDR2 YYNGEE. The CDR3 contains 15 residues. CDR3 protein: CASSPTSGGPGELFF. CDR3 nucleotides: TGTGCCAGCAGCCCCACTAGCGGGGGGCCCGGGGAGCTGTTTTTT.

V gene TRBV15 combines with J gene TRBJ2-1, with 10 bases aligning to TRBD2. The CDR3 length is 16 residues. Losses at the gene ends were 1 base for V and 8 bases for J; bases not matched to a gene: 8. The germline CDR1 and CDR2 sequences are LNHNV and YYDKDF (reference sequence). The CDR3 is CATSRGSSGGAHEQFF. The CDR3 DNA reads TGTGCCACCAGCAGAGGTTCGAGCGGGGGGGCGCATGAGCAGTTCTTC.

This sequence joins TRBV19 and TRBJ2-5; 9 nucleotides line up with TRBD1. The J segment lost 7 bases and the V segment lost 5 bases, leaving 8 bases of the junction unmatched. This CDR3 contains 14 residues. The germline gives CDR1 LNHDA, CDR2 SQIVND (reference sequence). Written as DNA, the CDR3 is TGTGCCAGTAGTGGGAACAGGGGGCCAGGGACCCAGTACTTC. It specifies CASSGNRGPGTQYF.

The chain recombines TRBV11-3 with TRBJ2-1; 14 bases are shared with TRBD2. Germline loops: CDR1 SGHNT, CDR2 YENEEA. V was clipped by 3 bases and J by 9 bases; unmatched bases: 4. The CDR3 spans 15 residues. This CDR3 reads CASSLGLAGVGEQFF. As DNA, the CDR3 is TGTGCCAGCAGCTTGGGACTAGCGGGAGTTGGTGAGCAGTTCTTC.

This clone was seen a few times. The V and J genes are TRBV27 and TRBJ2-3; a possible D gene is TRBD2 (5 bases). This CDR3 is built from 12 residues. Germline V lookup: CDR1 MNHEY, CDR2 SMNVEV (reference sequence). V lost 5 bases and J lost 5, with 8 bases in between. The CDR3 is CASSPRGDTQYF. Written as DNA, the CDR3 is TGTGCCAGCAGTCCCCGGGGAGATACGCAGTATTTT.

The rearrangement links TRBV6-5 to TRBJ2-2; D call uncertain. V gave up 5 bases and J gave up 11 bases, with 9 bases separating them. Germline lookup yields CDR1 MNHEY and CDR2 SVGAGI. The CDR3 is 11 residues long. The CDR3 region has the DNA TGTGCCAGCAGTAACCCGGTCGAGCTGTTTTTT. The encoded protein is CASSNPVELFF.

The genes are TRBV10-1 and TRBJ2-2; 7 nucleotides agree with TRBD1. CDR1 is WNHNN and CDR2 is SYGVQD in the germline V gene (reference sequence). The CDR3 totals 13 residues. After removal of 11 bases from V and 1 base from J, the junction contained 4 bases not matched to a gene. The CDR3 sequence is CAAGTENTGELFF. CDR3 in DNA: TGCGCCGCCGGGACAGAGAACACCGGGGAGCTGTTTTTT.

The chain recombines TRBV7-9 with TRBJ1-4, with D perhaps matching TRBD1 (5 bases). Germline-derived CDR1 and CDR2 are SEHNR and FQNEAQ (reference sequence). Trimming took 4 bases from V and 6 from J, leaving 15 bases between them. CDR3 size: 15 residues. The CDR3 spells CASSSTGGVYEKLFF. The CDR3 DNA sequence: TGTGCCAGCAGCTCCACGGGGGGGGTATATGAAAAACTGTTTTTT.

J is TRBJ2-2 and V is TRBV25-1; 10 nucleotides agree with TRBD2. Germline V lookup: CDR1 MGHDK, CDR2 SYGVNS. V was pared by 4 bases and J by 4 bases, with 6 bases of the junction left unmatched. CDR3 length: 16 residues. CDR3 region: CASSGPSGRATGELFF. The DNA of the CDR3 is TGTGCCAGCAGTGGCCCGAGCGGGAGGGCCACCGGGGAGCTGTTTTTT.

The chain couples TRBV9 to TRBJ1-1; D may be TRBD1 (5 bases). There are 14 residues in the CDR3. V gave up 0 bases and J gave up 5 bases, with 11 bases separating them. Germline CDR1 reads SGDLS; CDR2 reads YYNGEE. The DNA of the CDR3 is TGTGCCAGCAGCGTAGTCGGGGGAGGTACTGAAGCTTTCTTT. This translates into CASSVVGGGTEAFF.

This clone was seen only once. The rearrangement uses TRBV9 and TRBJ2-7; tentatively, D is TRBD1 (6 bases). Germline lookup yields CDR1 SGDLS and CDR2 YYNGEE. The CDR3 is made up of 14 amino acids. V dropped 2 bases and J dropped 0 bases, with 9 bases sitting between them. The CDR3 nucleotides are TGTGCCAGCAGCGTTGGGGGCAGCTCCTACGAGCAGTACTTC. Its protein product is CASSVGGSSYEQYF. Combining the CDR3 with reference TRBV9 and TRBJ2-7 gives the whole variable domain DSGVTQTPKHLITATGQRVTLRCSPRSGDLSVYWYQQSLDQGLQFLIQYYNGEERAKGNILERFSAQQFPDLHSELNLSSLELGDSALYFCASSVGGSSYEQYFGPGTRLTVT.